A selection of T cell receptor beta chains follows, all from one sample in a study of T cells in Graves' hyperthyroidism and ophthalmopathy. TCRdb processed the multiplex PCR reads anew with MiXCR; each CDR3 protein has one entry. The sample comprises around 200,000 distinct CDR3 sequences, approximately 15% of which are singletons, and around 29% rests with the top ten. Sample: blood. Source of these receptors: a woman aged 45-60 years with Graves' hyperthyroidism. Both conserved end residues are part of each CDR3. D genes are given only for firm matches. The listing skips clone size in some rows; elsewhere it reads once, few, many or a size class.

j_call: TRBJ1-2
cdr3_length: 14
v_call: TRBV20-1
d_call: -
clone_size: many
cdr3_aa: CSARDPGSNYGYTF
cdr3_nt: TGCAGTGCTAGAGATCCAGGGTCTAACTATGGCTACACCTTC

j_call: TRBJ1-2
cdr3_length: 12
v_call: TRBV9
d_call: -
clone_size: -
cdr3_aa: CASSVVGDGYTF
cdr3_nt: TGTGCCAGCAGCGTAGTGGGGGACGGCTACACCTTC

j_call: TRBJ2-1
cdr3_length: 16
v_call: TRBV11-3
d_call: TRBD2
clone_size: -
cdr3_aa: CASSRVLAELYNEQFF
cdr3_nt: TGTGCCAGCAGCCGCGTACTAGCGGAACTCTACAATGAGCAGTTCTTC

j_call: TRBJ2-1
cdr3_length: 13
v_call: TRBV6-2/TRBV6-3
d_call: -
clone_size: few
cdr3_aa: CASSYSTYNEQFF
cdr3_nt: TGTGCCAGCAGTTACAGCACATACAATGAGCAGTTCTTC

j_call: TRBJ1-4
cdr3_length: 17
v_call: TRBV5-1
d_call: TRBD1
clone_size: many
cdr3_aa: CASSLAPGGAGNEKLFF
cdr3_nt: TGCGCCAGCAGCTTGGCCCCAGGGGGCGCAGGGAATGAAAAACTGTTTTTT

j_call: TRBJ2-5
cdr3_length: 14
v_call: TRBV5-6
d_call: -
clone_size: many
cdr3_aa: CASSRSRGSETQYF
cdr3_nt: TGTGCCAGCAGCCGCAGTAGAGGATCGGAGACCCAGTACTTC

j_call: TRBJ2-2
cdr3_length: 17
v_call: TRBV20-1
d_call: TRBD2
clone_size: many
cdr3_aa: CSARALTSGLNTGELFF
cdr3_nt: TGCAGTGCTAGAGCCCTGACTAGCGGGTTAAACACCGGGGAGCTGTTTTTT

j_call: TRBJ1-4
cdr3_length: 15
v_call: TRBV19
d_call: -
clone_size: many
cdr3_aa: CASRLYSATNEKLFF
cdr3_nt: TGTGCCAGTAGGTTATACAGTGCAACTAATGAAAAACTGTTTTTT

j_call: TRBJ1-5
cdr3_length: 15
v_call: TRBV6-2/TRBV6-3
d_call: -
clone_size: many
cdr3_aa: CASSYVGGQNQPQHF
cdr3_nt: TGTGCCAGCAGTTACGTTGGGGGGCAAAATCAGCCCCAGCATTTT

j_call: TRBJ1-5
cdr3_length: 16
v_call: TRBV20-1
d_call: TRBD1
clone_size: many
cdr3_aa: CSASLEQGMGNQPQHF
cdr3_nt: TGCAGTGCCTCCCTTGAACAGGGGATGGGCAATCAGCCCCAGCATTTT

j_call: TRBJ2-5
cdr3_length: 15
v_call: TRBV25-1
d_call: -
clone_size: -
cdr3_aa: CASSEVAAGLETQYF
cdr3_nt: TGTGCCAGCAGTGAAGTAGCGGCAGGGCTAGAGACCCAGTACTTC

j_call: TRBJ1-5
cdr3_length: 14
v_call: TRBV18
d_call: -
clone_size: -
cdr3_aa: CASSPGGSEKAQHF
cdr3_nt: TGTGCCAGCTCACCAGGCGGCAGCGAGAAAGCCCAGCATTTT

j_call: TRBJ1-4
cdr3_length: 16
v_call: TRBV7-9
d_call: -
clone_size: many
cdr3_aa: CASSFTRATGNEKLFF
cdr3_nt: TGTGCCAGCAGCTTTACCAGGGCCACGGGGAATGAAAAACTGTTTTTT

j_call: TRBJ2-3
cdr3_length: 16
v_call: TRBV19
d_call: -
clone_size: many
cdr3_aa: CASSIVASVGADTQYF
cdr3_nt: TGTGCCAGTAGTATAGTGGCTAGCGTCGGAGCAGATACGCAGTATTTT

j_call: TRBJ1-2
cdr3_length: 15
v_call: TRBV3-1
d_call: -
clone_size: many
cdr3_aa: CASSPGPSRHYGYTF
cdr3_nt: TGTGCCAGCAGCCCCGGACCGTCCCGGCACTATGGCTACACCTTC

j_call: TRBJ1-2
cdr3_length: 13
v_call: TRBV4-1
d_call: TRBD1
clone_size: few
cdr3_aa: CASSQDREYGYTF
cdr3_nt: TGCGCCAGCAGCCAGGACAGGGAATATGGCTACACCTTC

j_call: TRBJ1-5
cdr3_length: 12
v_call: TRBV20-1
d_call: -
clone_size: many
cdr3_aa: CSSGRRNQPQHF
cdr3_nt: TGCAGTTCCGGCAGGCGCAATCAGCCCCAGCATTTT

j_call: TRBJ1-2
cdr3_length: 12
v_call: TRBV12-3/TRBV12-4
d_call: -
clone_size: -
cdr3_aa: CASSLGLNGYTF
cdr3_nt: TGTGCCAGCAGTTTGGGGTTGAATGGCTACACCTTC

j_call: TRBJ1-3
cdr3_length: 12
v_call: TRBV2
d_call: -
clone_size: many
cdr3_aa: CASSFWRNTIYF
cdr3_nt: TGTGCCAGCAGTTTCTGGAGAAACACCATATATTTT

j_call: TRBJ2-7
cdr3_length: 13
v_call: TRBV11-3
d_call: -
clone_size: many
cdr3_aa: CASSSPGQNEQYF
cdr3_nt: TGTGCCAGCAGCTCCCCCGGACAGAACGAGCAGTACTTC

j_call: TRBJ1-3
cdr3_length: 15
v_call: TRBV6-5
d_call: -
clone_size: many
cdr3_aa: CASSYSGFTGNTIYF
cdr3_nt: TGTGCCAGCAGTTACTCAGGGTTCACTGGAAACACCATATATTTT

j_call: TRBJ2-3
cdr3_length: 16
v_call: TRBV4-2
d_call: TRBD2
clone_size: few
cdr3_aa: CASSQARRSGGDTQYF
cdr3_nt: TGTGCCAGCAGCCAAGCACGACGTAGCGGGGGTGATACGCAGTATTTT

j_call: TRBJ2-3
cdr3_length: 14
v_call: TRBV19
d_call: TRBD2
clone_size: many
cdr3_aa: CASRSGGAGDTQYF
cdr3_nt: TGTGCCAGTAGATCCGGGGGGGCGGGAGATACGCAGTATTTT

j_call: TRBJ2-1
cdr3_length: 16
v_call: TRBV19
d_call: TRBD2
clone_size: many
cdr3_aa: CASSISGGSSYNEQFF
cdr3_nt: TGTGCCAGTAGTATTAGCGGGGGAAGCTCCTACAATGAGCAGTTCTTC

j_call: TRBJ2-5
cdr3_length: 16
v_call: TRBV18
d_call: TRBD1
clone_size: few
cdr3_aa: CASSPLVGQGQETQYF
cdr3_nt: TGTGCCAGCTCACCACTCGTCGGACAGGGCCAAGAGACCCAGTACTTC

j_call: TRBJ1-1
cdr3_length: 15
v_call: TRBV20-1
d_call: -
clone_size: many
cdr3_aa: CSARDSQGRVTEAFF
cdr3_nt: TGCAGTGCTAGAGATAGTCAGGGGAGGGTCACTGAAGCTTTCTTT

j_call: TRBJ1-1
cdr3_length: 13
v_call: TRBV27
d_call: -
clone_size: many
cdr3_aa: CASSLMQTTEAFF
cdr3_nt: TGTGCCAGCAGTTTAATGCAGACCACTGAAGCTTTCTTT

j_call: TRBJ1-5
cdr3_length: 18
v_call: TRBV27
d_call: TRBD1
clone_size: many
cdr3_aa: CASSLWGTGVYSNQPQHF
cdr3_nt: TGTGCCAGCAGTTTATGGGGGACAGGGGTTTATAGCAATCAGCCCCAGCATTTT

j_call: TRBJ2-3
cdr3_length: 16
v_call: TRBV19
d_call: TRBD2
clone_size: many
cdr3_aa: CASRNGGAFRKDTQYF
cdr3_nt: TGTGCCAGTAGAAACGGGGGGGCGTTTAGGAAAGATACGCAGTATTTT

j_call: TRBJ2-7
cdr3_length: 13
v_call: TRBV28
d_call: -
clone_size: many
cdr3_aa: CASSLVQVYEQYF
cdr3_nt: TGTGCCAGCAGTTTAGTACAGGTCTACGAGCAGTACTTC

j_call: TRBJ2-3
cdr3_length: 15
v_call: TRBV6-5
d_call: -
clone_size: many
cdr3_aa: CASSYDTFSTDTQYF
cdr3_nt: TGTGCCAGCAGTTACGACACGTTCTCCACAGATACGCAGTATTTT

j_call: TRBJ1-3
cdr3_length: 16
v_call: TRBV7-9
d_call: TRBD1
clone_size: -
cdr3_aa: CASSLKQGASGNTIYF
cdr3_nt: TGTGCCAGCAGCTTGAAACAGGGGGCGTCAGGAAACACCATATATTTT

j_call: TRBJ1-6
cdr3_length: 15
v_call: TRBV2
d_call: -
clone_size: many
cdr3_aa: CASSYQGIRTSPLHF
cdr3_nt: TGTGCCAGCAGTTATCAGGGGATTCGGACTTCACCCCTCCACTTT

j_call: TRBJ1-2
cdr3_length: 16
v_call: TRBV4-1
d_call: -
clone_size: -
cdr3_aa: CASSQEMGDGGYGYTF
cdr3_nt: TGCGCCAGCAGCCAAGAAATGGGTGATGGGGGATATGGCTACACCTTC

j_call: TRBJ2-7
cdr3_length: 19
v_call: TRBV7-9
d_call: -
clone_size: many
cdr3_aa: CASSLVAARPGVYSYEQYF
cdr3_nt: TGTGCCAGCAGCTTAGTAGCCGCCCGCCCAGGCGTTTACTCCTACGAGCAGTACTTC

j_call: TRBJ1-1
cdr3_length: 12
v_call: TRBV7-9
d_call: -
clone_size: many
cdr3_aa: CASSLNTFEAFF
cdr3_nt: TGTGCCAGCAGCTTAAATACATTTGAAGCTTTCTTT

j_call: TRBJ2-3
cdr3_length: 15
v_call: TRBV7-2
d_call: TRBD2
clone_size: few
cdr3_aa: CASSSRGVATDTQYF
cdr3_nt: TGTGCCAGCAGTTCCCGGGGGGTCGCCACAGATACGCAGTATTTT

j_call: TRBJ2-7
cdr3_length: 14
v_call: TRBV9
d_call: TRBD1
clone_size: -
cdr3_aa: CASSVGTGGSEQYF
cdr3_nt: TGTGCCAGCAGCGTAGGAACAGGGGGCTCCGAGCAGTACTTC

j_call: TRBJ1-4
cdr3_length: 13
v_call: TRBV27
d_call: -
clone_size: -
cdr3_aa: CASRPATNEKLFF
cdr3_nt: TGTGCCAGCAGACCCGCAACTAATGAAAAACTGTTTTTT

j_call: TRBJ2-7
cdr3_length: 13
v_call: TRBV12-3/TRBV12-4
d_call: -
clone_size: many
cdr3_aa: CASRPRASYEQYF
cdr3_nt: TGTGCCAGCAGGCCCAGAGCTAGCTACGAGCAGTACTTC

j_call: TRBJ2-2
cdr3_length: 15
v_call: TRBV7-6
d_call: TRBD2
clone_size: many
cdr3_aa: CASSLGAGGPGELFF
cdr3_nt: TGTGCCAGCAGCTTAGGAGCGGGGGGCCCCGGGGAGCTGTTTTTT

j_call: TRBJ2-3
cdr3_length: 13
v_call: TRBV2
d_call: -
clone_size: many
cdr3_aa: CASRRSETDTQYF
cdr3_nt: TGTGCCAGCAGGCGATCAGAGACAGATACGCAGTATTTT

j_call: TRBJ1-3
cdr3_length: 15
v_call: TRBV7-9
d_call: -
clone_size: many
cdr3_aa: CASSLVLGAGNTIYF
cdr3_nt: TGTGCCAGCAGCTTAGTCTTGGGAGCCGGAAACACCATATATTTT

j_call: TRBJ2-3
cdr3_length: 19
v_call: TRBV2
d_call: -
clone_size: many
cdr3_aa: CASSERWGARVSSTDTQYF
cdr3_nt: TGTGCCAGCAGTGAAAGATGGGGGGCAAGAGTCTCTAGCACAGATACGCAGTATTTT

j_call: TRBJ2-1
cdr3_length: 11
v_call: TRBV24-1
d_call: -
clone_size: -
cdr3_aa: CATSFGHEQFF
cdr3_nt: TGTGCCACCAGTTTTGGTCATGAGCAGTTCTTC

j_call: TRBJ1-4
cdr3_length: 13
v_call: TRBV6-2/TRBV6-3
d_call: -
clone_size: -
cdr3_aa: CAIGGAAREKLFF
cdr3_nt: TGTGCCATAGGAGGGGCAGCGCGAGAAAAACTGTTTTTT

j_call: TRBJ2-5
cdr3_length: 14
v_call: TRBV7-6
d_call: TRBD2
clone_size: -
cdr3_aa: CASSLQREWETQYF
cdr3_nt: TGTGCCAGCAGCTTGCAGCGGGAGTGGGAGACCCAGTACTTC

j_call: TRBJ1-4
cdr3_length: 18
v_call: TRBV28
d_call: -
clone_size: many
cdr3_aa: CASSLTPDLPSGDEKLFF
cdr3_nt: TGTGCCAGCAGTTTAACCCCTGACCTACCTTCGGGTGATGAAAAACTGTTTTTT

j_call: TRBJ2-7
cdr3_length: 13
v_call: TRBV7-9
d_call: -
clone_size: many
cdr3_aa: CASSSSGAREQYF
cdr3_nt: -

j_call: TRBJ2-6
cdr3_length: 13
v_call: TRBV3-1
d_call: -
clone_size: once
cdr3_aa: CASSQAGANVLTF
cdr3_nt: TGTGCCAGCAGCCAAGCTGGGGCCAACGTCCTGACTTTC

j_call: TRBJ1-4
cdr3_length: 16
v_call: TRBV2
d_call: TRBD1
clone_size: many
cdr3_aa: CASRTHPTGTNEKLFF
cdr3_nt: TGTGCCAGCAGAACGCACCCGACAGGGACTAATGAAAAACTGTTTTTT

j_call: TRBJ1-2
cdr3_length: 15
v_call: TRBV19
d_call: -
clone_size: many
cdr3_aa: CASSITGLALYGYTF
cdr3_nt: TGTGCCAGTAGTATAACAGGGCTGGCATTGTATGGCTACACCTTC

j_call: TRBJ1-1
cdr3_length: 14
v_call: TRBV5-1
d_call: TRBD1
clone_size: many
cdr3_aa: CASSLGARGDEAFF
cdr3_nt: TGCGCCAGCAGCTTGGGGGCCAGGGGGGACGAAGCTTTCTTT

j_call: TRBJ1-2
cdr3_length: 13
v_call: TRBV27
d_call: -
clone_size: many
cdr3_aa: CASSLNGGYGYTF
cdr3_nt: TGTGCCAGCAGTTTGAACGGGGGGTATGGCTACACCTTC

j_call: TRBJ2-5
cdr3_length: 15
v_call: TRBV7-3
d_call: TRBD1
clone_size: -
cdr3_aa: CASSLTGGVGETQYF
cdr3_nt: TGTGCCAGCAGCCTTACAGGGGGCGTAGGGGAGACCCAGTACTTC

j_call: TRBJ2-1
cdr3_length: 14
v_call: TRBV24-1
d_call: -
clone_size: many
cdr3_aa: CATSVSGGKTEQFF
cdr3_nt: TGTGCCACCAGTGTAAGTGGGGGCAAGACTGAGCAGTTCTTC

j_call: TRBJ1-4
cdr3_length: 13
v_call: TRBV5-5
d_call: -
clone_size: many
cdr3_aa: CASSFDTYEKLFF
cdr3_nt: TGTGCCAGCAGCTTCGACACATATGAAAAACTGTTTTTT

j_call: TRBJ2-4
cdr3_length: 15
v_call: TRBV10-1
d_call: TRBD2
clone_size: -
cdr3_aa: CASSESASGDNIQYF
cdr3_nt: TGCGCCAGCAGTGAGTCGGCTAGCGGGGACAACATTCAGTACTTC

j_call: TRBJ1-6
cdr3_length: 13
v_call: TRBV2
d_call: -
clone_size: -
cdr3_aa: CANSISYNSPLHF
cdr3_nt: TGTGCCAACTCCATCTCCTATAATTCACCCCTCCACTTT

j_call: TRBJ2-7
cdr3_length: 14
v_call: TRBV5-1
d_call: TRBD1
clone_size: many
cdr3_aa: CASSPKQGTYEQYF
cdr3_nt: TGCGCCAGCAGCCCTAAACAGGGGACCTACGAGCAGTACTTC